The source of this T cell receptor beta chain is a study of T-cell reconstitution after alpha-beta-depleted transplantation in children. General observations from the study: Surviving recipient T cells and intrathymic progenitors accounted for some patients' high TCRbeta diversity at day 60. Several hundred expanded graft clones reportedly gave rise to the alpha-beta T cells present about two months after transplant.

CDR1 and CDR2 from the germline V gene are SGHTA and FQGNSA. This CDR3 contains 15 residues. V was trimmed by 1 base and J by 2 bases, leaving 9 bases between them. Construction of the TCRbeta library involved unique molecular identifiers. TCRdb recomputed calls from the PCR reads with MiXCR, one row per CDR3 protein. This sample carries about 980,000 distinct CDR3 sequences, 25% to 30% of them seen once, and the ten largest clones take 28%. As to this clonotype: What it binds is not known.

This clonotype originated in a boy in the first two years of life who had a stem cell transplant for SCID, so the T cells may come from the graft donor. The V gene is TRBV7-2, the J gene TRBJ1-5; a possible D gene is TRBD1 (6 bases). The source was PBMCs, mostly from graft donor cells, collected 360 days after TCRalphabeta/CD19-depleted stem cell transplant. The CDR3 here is CASSLGQAGNQPQHF. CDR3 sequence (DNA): TGTGCCAGCAGCTTAGGACAGGCGGGCAATCAGCCCCAGCATTTT. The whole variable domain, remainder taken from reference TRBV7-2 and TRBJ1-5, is GAGVSQSPSNKVTEKGKDVELRCDPISGHTALYWYRQSLGQGLEFLIYFQGNSAPDKSGLPSDRFSAERTGGSVSTLTIQRTQQEDSAVYLCASSLGQAGNQPQHFGDGTRLSIL.